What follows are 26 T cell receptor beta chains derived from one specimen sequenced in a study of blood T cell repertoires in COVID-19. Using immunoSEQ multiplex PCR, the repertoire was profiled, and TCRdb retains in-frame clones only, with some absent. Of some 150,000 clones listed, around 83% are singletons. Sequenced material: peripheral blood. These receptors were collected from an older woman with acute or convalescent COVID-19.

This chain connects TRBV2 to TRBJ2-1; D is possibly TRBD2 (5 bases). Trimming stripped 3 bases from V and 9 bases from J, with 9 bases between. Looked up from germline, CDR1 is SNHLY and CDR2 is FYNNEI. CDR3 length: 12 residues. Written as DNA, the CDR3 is TGTGCCAGCAGTGAGGACTCATCTGAGCAGTTCTTC. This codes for CASSEDSSEQFF.

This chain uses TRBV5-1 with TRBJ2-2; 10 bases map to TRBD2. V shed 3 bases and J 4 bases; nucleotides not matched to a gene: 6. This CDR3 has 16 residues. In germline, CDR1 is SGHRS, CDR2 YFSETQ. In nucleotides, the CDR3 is TGCGCCAGCAGCTCAAGCGGGGGGGCCGCCACCGGGGAGCTGTTTTTT. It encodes CASSSSGGAATGELFF.

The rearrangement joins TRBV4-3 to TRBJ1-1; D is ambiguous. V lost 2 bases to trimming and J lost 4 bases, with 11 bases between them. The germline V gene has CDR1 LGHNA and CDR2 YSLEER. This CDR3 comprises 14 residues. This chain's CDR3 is CASSQSGEGTEAFF. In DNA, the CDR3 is TGCGCCAGCAGCCAATCCGGGGAGGGCACTGAAGCTTTCTTT.

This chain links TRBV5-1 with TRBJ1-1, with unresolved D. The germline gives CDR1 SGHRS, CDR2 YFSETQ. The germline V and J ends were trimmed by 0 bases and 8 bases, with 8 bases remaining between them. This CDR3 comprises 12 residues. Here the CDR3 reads CASSLENMEAFF. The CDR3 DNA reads TGCGCCAGCAGCTTGGAAAACATGGAAGCTTTCTTT.

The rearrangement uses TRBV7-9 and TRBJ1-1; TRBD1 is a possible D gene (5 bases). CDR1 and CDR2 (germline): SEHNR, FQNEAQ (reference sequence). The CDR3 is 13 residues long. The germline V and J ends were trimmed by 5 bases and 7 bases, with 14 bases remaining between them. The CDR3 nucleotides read TGTGCCAGCAGCCTCCTTGGGGCTATTGAAGCTTTCTTT. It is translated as CASSLLGAIEAFF.

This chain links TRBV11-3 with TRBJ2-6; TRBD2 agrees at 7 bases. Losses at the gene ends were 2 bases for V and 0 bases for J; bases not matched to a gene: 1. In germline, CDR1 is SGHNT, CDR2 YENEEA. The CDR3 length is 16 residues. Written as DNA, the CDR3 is TGTGCCAGCAGCTTATGGGGGGGCTCTGGGGCCAACGTCCTGACTTTC. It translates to CASSLWGGSGANVLTF.

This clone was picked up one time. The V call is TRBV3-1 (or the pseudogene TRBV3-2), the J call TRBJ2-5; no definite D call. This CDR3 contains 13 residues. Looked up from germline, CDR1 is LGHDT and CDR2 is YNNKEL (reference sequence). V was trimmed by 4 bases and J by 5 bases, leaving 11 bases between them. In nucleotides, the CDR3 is TGTGCCAGCAGCCTTCGTCAGAAGGAGACCCAGTACTTC. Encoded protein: CASSLRQKETQYF.

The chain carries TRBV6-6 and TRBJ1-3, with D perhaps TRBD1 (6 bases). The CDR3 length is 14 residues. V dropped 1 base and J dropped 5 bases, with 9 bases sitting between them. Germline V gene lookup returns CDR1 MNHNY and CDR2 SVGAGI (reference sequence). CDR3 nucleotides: TGTGCCAGCAGTTACTTACAGGGTAGAAACACCATATATTTT. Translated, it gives CASSYLQGRNTIYF.

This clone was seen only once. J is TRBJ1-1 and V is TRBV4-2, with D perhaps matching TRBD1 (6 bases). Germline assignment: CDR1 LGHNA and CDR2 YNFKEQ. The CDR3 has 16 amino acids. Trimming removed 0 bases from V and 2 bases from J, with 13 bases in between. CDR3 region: CASSQDFRGGNTEAFF. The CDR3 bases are TGTGCCAGCAGCCAAGATTTCAGGGGTGGAAACACTGAAGCTTTCTTT.

The CDR3 DNA reads TGCGCCAGCAGCCGACAGAACTATGGCTACACCTTC. As protein: CASSRQNYGYTF. This chain connects TRBV5-1 to TRBJ1-2; weak D call: TRBD1 (5 bases). Trimming stripped 4 bases from V and 2 bases from J, with 6 bases between. The CDR3 runs 12 residues. Germline CDR1 reads SGHRS; CDR2 reads YFSETQ.

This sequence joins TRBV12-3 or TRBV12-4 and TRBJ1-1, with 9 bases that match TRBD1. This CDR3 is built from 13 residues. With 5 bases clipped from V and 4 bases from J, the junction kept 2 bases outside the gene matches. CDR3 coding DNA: TGTGCCAGCAGTAAGACAGGGGGCACTGAAGCTTTCTTT. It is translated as CASSKTGGTEAFF.

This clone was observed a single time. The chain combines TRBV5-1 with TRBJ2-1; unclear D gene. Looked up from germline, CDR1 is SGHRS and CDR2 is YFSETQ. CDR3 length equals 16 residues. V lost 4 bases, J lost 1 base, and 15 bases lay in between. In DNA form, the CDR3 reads TGCGCCAGCAGCCCGAGCTCTACGGGTTCCTACAATGAGCAGTTCTTC. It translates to CASSPSSTGSYNEQFF.

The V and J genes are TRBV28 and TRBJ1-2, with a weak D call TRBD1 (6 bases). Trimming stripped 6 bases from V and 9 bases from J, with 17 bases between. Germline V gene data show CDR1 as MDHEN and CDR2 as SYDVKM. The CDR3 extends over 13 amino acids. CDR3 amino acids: CASRRDRLDSYTF. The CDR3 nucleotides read TGTGCCAGCAGGCGAGACAGGCTAGATAGCTACACCTTC.

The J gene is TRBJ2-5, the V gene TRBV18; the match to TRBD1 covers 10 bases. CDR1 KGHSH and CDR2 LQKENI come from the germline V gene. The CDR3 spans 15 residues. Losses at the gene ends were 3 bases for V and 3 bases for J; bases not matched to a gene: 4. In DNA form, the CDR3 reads TGTGCCAGCTCACCGGGGACAGGGGCAAAAGAGACCCAGTACTTC. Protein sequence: CASSPGTGAKETQYF.

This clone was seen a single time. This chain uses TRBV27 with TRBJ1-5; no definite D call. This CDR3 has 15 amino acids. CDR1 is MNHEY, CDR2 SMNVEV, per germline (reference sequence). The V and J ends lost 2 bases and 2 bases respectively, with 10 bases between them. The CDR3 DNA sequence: TGTGCCAGCAGTTTAGGCCATAGCGGCAATCAGCCCCAGCATTTT. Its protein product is CASSLGHSGNQPQHF.

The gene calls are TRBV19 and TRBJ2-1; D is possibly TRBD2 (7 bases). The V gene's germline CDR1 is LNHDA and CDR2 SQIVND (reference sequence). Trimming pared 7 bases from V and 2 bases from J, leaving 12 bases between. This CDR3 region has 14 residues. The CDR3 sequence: CASNFGGPYNEQFF. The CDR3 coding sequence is TGTGCCAGTAACTTCGGGGGGCCCTACAATGAGCAGTTCTTC.

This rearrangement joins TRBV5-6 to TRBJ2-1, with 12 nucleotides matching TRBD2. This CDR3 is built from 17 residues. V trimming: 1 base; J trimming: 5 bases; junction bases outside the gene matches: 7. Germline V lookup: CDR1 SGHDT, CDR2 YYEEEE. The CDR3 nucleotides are TGTGCCAGCAGCTTGACGGCTAGCGGGGGGGCCGACAATGAGCAGTTCTTC. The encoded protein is CASSLTASGGADNEQFF.

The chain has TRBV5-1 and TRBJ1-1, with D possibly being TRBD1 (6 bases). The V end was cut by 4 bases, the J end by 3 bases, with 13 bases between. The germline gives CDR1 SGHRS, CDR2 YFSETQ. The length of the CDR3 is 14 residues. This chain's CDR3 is CASSATGRHTEAFF. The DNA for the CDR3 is TGCGCCAGCAGCGCTACAGGGCGGCACACTGAAGCTTTCTTT.

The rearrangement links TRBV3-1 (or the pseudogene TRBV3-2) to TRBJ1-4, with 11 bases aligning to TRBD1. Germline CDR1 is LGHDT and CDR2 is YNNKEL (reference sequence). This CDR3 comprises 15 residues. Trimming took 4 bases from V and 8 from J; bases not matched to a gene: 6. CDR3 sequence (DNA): TGTGCCAGCAGCCTCGGACAGGGGGCGCAGGAAAAACTGTTTTTT. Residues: CASSLGQGAQEKLFF.

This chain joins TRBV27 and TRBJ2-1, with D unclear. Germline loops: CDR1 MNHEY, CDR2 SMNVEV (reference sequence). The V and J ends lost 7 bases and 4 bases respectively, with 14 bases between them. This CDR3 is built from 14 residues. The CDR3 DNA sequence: TGTGCCAGCAAGGCTAGTCCCACTTACAATGAGCAGTTCTTC. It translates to CASKASPTYNEQFF.

The CDR3 region is CASSQDTWGRGGIYF. The CDR3 DNA reads as TGCGCCAGCAGCCAAGATACATGGGGACGGGGGGGGATATATTTT. The chain links TRBV4-1 to TRBJ1-3; tentative D call: TRBD1 (5 bases). This CDR3 comprises 15 residues. Germline V gene sequence: CDR1 MGHRA, CDR2 YSYEKL. V dropped 0 bases and J dropped 13 bases, with 19 bases sitting between them.

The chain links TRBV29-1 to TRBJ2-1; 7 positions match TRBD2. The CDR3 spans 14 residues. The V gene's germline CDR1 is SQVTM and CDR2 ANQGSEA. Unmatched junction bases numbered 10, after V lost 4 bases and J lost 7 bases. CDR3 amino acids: CSVGVAGVGNEQFF. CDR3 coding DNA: TGCAGCGTTGGGGTGGCGGGGGTCGGAAATGAGCAGTTCTTC.

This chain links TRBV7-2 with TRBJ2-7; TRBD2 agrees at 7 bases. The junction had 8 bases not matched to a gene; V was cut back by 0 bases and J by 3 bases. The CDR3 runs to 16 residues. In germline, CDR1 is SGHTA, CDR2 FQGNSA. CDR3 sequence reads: CASSLALAGDLYEQYF. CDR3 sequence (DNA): TGTGCCAGCAGCTTAGCGCTGGCGGGGGACCTCTACGAGCAGTACTTC.

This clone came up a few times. The CDR3 nucleotides read TGTGCCTCTCGACAAGATAGCAATCAGCCCCAGCATTTT. This translates into CASRQDSNQPQHF. The chain joins TRBV19 to TRBJ1-5; D unclear. Trimming took 11 bases from V and 0 from J, leaving 11 bases between them. The CDR3 spans 13 residues. From germline, CDR1 is LNHDA and CDR2 SQIVND (reference sequence). The whole variable domain, filled in from reference TRBV19 and TRBJ1-5, reads DGGITQSPKYLFRKEGQNVTLSCEQNLNHDAMYWYRQDPGQGLRLIYYSQIVNDFQKGDIAEGYSVSREKKESFPLTVTSAQKNPTAFYLCASRQDSNQPQHFGDGTRLSIL.

The CDR3 reads CATSSGDSNQPQHF. CDR3 in DNA: TGTGCCACCAGCAGTGGAGATAGCAATCAGCCCCAGCATTTT. This chain joins TRBV15 and TRBJ1-5; D uncertain. V lost 3 bases and J lost 0, with 6 bases in between. Germline V gene data show CDR1 as LNHNV and CDR2 as YYDKDF (reference sequence). This CDR3 is 14 amino acids long.

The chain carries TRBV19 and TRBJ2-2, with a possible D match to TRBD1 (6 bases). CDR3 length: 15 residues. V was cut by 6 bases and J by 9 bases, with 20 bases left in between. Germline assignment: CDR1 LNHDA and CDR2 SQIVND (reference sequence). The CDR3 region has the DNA TGTGCCAGTAGCGTTGGACAGATCTCGACCCGGGAGCTGTTTTTT. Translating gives CASSVGQISTRELFF.